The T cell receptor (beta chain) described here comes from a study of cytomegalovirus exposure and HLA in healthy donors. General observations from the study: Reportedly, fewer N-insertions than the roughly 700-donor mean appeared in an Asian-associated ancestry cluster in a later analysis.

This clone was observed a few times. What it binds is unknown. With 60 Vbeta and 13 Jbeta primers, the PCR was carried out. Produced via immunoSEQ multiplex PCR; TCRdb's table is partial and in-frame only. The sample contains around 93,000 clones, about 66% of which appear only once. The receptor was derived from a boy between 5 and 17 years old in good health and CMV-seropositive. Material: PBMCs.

DNA of the CDR3: TGCAGCATCCGGAGCTCAGAAAACATTCAGTACTTC. Protein sequence: CSIRSSENIQYF. The chain has TRBV29-1 and TRBJ2-4, with D unclear. CDR1 is SQVTM and CDR2 is ANQGSEA in the germline V gene. The CDR3 is 12 amino acids. V was clipped by 8 bases and J by 5 bases, with 13 bases between them.